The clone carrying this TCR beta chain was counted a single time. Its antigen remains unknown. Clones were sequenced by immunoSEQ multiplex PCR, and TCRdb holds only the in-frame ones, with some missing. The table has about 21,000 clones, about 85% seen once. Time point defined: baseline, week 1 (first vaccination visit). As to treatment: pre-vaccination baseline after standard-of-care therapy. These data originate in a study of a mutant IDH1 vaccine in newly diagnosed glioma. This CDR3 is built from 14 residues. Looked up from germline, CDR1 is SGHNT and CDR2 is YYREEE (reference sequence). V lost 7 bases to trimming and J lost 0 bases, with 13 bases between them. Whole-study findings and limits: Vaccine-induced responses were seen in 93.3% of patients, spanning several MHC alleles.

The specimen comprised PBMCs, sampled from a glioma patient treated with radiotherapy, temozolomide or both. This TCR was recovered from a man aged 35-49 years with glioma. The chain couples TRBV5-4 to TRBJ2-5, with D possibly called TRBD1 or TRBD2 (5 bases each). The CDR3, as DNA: TGTGCCAGCGCCCAGGGAGCTAACCAAGAGACCCAGTACTTC. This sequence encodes CASAQGANQETQYF.